The 18 T cell receptor beta chains reported below all come from one sample, sequenced in a study of Graves' ophthalmopathy and Graves' hyperthyroidism. TCR beta CDR3 regions were amplified from RNA transcripts. HTBI primers primed a first-round RT-PCR, and a second-round multiplex PCR followed. Using its own MiXCR run on the multiplex PCR reads, TCRdb lists one record per CDR3 protein. The table has 620,000 or so distinct CDR3 sequences, approximately 21% seen once. The source material was peripheral blood. The receptors stem from a woman under 30 with stable Graves' hyperthyroidism. Some clones in this sample may be carry-over from other donors' samples.

This clonotype has a count of ten or more. The V gene is TRBV11-2, the J gene TRBJ1-1; D ambiguous. Germline values: CDR1 SGHAT, CDR2 FQNNGV. Trimming shortened V by 8 bases and J by 0 bases, and 10 bases separated the two germline ends. The CDR3 contains 13 residues. CDR3 amino acids: CASQDWVNTEAFF. DNA for the CDR3: TGTGCCAGCCAGGACTGGGTGAACACTGAAGCTTTCTTT.

Many counts were recorded for this clonotype. The CDR3 reads CASSSGQRAGYTF. CDR3 nucleotide sequence: TGTGCCAGCAGCTCCGGACAGAGGGCTGGCTACACCTTC. The chain carries TRBV9 and TRBJ1-2; possibly TRBD1 for D (6 bases). The germline CDR1 and CDR2 sequences are SGDLS and YYNGEE. The CDR3 length is 13 residues. Trimming pared 4 bases from V and 7 bases from J, leaving 14 bases between.

Ten or more counts support this clonotype. This rearrangement joins TRBV19 to TRBJ2-7, with D possibly matching TRBD1 (5 bases). Germline CDR1 reads LNHDA; CDR2 reads SQIVND (reference sequence). Trimming cost V 3 bases and J 3 bases, with 12 bases left between them. The CDR3 length is 14 residues. The CDR3 is CASSILVDSYEQYF. The CDR3 nucleotides are TGTGCCAGTAGTATCCTTGTTGACAGCTACGAGCAGTACTTC.

This clonotype has ten or more counts. J is TRBJ2-5 and V is TRBV6-1; TRBD2 agrees at 7 bases. The length of the CDR3 is 16 residues. Germline CDR1 is MNHNS and CDR2 is SASEGT. Unmatched junction bases numbered 16, after V lost 7 bases and J lost 5 bases. CDR3 bases: TGTGCCAGCACCCCGGTGGGGGGGACTGGGGAGGAGACCCAGTACTTC. This codes for CASTPVGGTGEETQYF.

This clonotype was detected only once. The chain couples TRBV7-3 to TRBJ2-2; D unclear. The CDR3 has 13 residues. The germline gives CDR1 SGHTA, CDR2 FQGTGA. Trimming removed 2 bases at V and 7 bases at J, with 8 bases between. CDR3 residues: CASSLLGNGELFF. In DNA form, the CDR3 reads TGTGCCAGCAGCTTATTGGGGAACGGGGAGCTGTTTTTT.

This clonotype occurred a few times. The chain carries TRBV6-1 and TRBJ2-7; D gene unclear. Germline V CDR1 and CDR2: MNHNS, SASEGT. Deletions cut 4 bases from V and 7 bases from J, with 17 bases between. The CDR3 consists of 14 residues. The CDR3 DNA reads TGTGCCAGCAGTGTCCTTTTCTACTTCTGGGAGCAGTACTTC. Protein: CASSVLFYFWEQYF.

This chain joins TRBV15 and TRBJ2-2; 7 bases are a match to TRBD2. Trimming cost V 0 bases and J 2 bases; bases outside gene matches: 9. The CDR3 spans 18 residues. CDR1 and CDR2 (germline): LNHNV, YYDKDF (reference sequence). The CDR3 coding sequence is TGTGCCACCAGCAGAGATTATAGGGGAGGGGAAAACACCGGGGAGCTGTTTTTT. Its protein is CATSRDYRGGENTGELFF.

The table lists this clonotype with many counts. V is TRBV24-1 and J is TRBJ2-7, with D uncertain. CDR3 length equals 13 residues. Germline CDR1 KGHDR, CDR2 SFDVKD. V shed 3 bases and J shed 0 bases, with 5 bases lying between them. CDR3 sequence (DNA): TGTGCCACCAGTGATCAACTCTCCTACGAGCAGTACTTC. Protein: CATSDQLSYEQYF.

This clonotype occurred many times. The gene calls are TRBV3-1 and TRBJ1-1; D is possibly TRBD1 (6 bases). The ends were cut back, 1 base at V and 11 bases at J, with 14 bases in the middle. Germline CDR1 reads LGHDT; CDR2 reads YNNKEL (reference sequence). The CDR3 covers 13 residues. CDR3 DNA sequence: TGTGCCAGCAGCCAAGTAACAGGGCGGCTGGCTTTCTTT. It codes for CASSQVTGRLAFF.

This clonotype showed up just a few times. The chain employs TRBV30 and TRBJ1-2; D ambiguous. The CDR3 covers 13 residues. Germline assignment: CDR1 GTSNPN and CDR2 SVGIG (reference sequence). V shed 0 bases and J shed 2 bases, with 7 bases lying between them. The CDR3 DNA follows: TGTGCCTGGAGTGTATACAAGAACTATGGCTACACCTTC. Protein: CAWSVYKNYGYTF.

This clonotype has only a few counts. This chain links TRBV9 with TRBJ2-5, with TRBD2 as a possible D gene (5 bases). V dropped 3 bases and J dropped 5 bases, with 20 bases sitting between them. Germline V gene sequence: CDR1 SGDLS, CDR2 YYNGEE. CDR3 length equals 16 residues. The CDR3 reads CASSGGQGSVKETQYF. CDR3 sequence (DNA): TGTGCCAGCAGCGGAGGCCAAGGTAGCGTAAAGGAGACCCAGTACTTC.

CDR3: CASSYIKAGEEDGYTF. The CDR3 nucleotides are TGTGCCAGCAGTTACATCAAGGCGGGTGAGGAAGATGGCTACACCTTC. The J gene is TRBJ1-2, the V gene TRBV6-5; D gene uncertain. This CDR3 has 16 residues. Germline V lookup: CDR1 MNHEY, CDR2 SVGAGI. The V gene lost 2 bases and the J gene lost 6 bases, with 19 bases spanning the gap.

CDR3 nucleotides: TGTGCCAGCAGTTCCCCTCATTTCACAGGTTCCTACGAGCAGTACTTC. It yields the protein CASSSPHFTGSYEQYF. The chain couples TRBV12-3 or TRBV12-4 to TRBJ2-7, with D perhaps matching TRBD1 (5 bases). The CDR3 runs 16 residues. V lost 4 bases and J lost 1, with 17 bases in between.

This clonotype was observed at least ten times. This chain uses TRBV6-1 with TRBJ1-2; 7 nucleotides match TRBD1. The CDR3 runs to 14 residues. V lost 6 bases to trimming and J lost 3 bases; unmatched junction nucleotides: 7. Looked up from germline, CDR1 is MNHNS and CDR2 is SASEGT. The CDR3, as DNA: TGTGCCAGCAGCCTAGGGGGCCTATACTATGGCTACACCTTC. Protein: CASSLGGLYYGYTF.

As for this clonotype: The junction departs from germline at one end; a sequencing error may be responsible. The chain joins TRBV11-1 to TRBJ2-2, with 7 bases matching TRBD1. In germline, CDR1 is SGHAT, CDR2 FQDESV (reference sequence). The CDR3 is made up of 16 amino acids. The CDR3 nucleotides read TGTGCCAGCAGCTCTTCCGGGACAGCCCCCACCCGGGAGCTGTTTTTT. Protein: CASSSSGTAPTRELFF.

Note on this clonotype: One base away lies a much larger clone, so this may be a sequencing read error. The chain has TRBV28 and TRBJ1-1; D unclear. Germline V CDR1 and CDR2: MDHEN, SYDVKM. The CDR3 is 14 amino acids. CDR3 DNA: TGTGCCAGCAGTTTCCCGACCCCGGGAATGGAAGATTTCTTT. This gives the protein CASSFPTPGMEDFF. Full variable domain (outside the CDR3, taken from reference TRBV28 and TRBJ1-1): DVKVTQSSRYLVKRTGEKVFLECVQDMDHENMFWYRQDPGLGLRLIYFSYDVKMKEKGDIPEGYSVSREKKERFSLILESASTNQTSMYLCASSFPTPGMEDFFGQGTRLTVV.

The V call is TRBV29-1, the J call TRBJ2-5; 10 bases are a match to TRBD1. Germline loops: CDR1 SQVTM, CDR2 ANQGSEA. The V segment lost 4 bases and the J segment 4 bases; nucleotides outside the gene matches: 3. This CDR3 has 13 residues. The CDR3 reads CSVGTGGRETQYF. Written as DNA, the CDR3 is TGCAGCGTTGGGACAGGGGGAAGAGAGACCCAGTACTTC.

This clonotype was observed many times. The V call is TRBV7-3, the J call TRBJ2-7; 9 bases agree with TRBD1. Germline CDR1 is SGHTA and CDR2 is FQGTGA. This CDR3 region has 13 residues. Germline trimming cut 4 bases from V and 7 bases from J; bases unmatched to any gene: 5. The CDR3 loop is CASSYGQGREQYF. CDR3 bases: TGTGCCAGCAGCTACGGACAGGGGCGGGAGCAGTACTTC.